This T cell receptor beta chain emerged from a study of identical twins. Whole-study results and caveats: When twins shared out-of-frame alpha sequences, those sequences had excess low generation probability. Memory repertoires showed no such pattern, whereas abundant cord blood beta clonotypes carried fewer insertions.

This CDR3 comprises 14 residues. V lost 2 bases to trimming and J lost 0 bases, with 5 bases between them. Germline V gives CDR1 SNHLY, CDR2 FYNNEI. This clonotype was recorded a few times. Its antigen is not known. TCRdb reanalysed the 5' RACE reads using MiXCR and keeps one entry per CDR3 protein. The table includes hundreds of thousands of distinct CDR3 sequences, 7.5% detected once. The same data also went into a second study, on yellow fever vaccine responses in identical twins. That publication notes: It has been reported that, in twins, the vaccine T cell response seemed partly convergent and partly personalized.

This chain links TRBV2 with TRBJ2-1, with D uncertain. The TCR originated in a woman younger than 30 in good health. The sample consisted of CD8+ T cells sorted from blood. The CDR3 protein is CASSERSSYNEQFF. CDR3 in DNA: TGTGCCAGCAGTGAAAGAAGCTCCTACAATGAGCAGTTCTTC.